The subject of this entry is one T cell receptor (beta chain). Its target is not known. This CDR3 spans 13 amino acids. Germline loops: CDR1 SEHNR, CDR2 FQNEAQ (reference sequence). Both TCR beta VDJ combination and CDR3 sequence profiling were carried out. Genomic DNA was the template for this profiling. TCRdb independently ran MiXCR on the reads; one entry per CDR3 protein. The sample has under 250,000 distinct CDR3 sequences; 65% are singletons. An expansion of CD8+CD57+ cells by flow cytometry had been shown in patients chosen for sequencing. The record originates from a study of CD8+CD57+ T cells in acquired aplastic anemia. At the level of the study: Mean DNA quantity obtained from sorted CD4+ and CD8+ cells was 3 to 4 ug.

Regarding the study as a whole: Sharing between patients and controls was observed for around 30 CD8+ CDR3 sequences. For CD8+ Simpson's diversity, patients and controls showed no significant difference.

The TCR comes from a human donor with aplastic anemia. What was sequenced was sorted CD4+, CD8+, or CD8+CD57+ T cells (not recorded which) from PBMCs. The V gene is TRBV7-9, the J gene TRBJ1-1, with TRBD1 as a possible D gene (6 bases). CDR3 DNA: TGTGCTGGGGGCGGGACACTAAACACTGAAGCTTTCTTT. Residues: CAGGGTLNTEAFF.